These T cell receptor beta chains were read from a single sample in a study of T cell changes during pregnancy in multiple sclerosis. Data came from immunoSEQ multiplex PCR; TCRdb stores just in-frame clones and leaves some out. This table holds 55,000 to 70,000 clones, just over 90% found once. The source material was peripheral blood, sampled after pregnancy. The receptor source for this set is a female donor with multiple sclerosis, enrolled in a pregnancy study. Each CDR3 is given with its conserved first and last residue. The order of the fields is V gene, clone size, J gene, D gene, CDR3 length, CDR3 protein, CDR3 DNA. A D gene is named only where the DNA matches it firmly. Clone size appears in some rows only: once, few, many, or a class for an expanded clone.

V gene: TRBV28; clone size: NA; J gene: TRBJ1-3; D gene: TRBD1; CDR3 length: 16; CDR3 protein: CASSSRAGTGRDTIYF; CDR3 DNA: TGTGCCAGCAGTTCCCGAGCGGGGACAGGGCGGGACACCATATATTTT
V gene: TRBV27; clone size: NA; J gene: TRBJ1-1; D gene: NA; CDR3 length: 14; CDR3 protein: CASSRRRVETEAFF; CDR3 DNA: TGTGCCAGCAGCCGAAGGCGGGTTGAGACTGAAGCTTTCTTT
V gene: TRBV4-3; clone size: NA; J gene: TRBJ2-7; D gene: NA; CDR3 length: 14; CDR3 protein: CASSQEQGGNEQYF; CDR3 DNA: TGCGCCAGCAGCCAGGAACAGGGTGGGAACGAGCAGTACTTC
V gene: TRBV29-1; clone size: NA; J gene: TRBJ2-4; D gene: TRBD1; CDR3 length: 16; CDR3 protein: CSVNTPGQIAKNIQYF; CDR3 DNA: TGCAGCGTGAATACCCCGGGACAGATAGCCAAAAACATTCAGTACTTC
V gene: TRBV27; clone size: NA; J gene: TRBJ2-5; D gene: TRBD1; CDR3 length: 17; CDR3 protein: CASKKFDRDHVEETQYF; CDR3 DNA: TGTGCCAGCAAAAAATTCGACAGGGACCATGTGGAAGAGACCCAGTACTTC
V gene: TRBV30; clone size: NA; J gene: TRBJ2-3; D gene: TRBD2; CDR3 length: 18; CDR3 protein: CAWAGLPRTSGGTDTQYF; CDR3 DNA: TGTGCCTGGGCGGGACTACCGAGGACTAGCGGGGGAACAGATACGCAGTATTTT
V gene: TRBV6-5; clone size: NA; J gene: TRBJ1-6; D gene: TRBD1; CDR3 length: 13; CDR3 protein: CASSSDRSSPLHF; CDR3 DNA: TGTGCCAGCAGTTCGGACAGGTCCTCACCCCTCCACTTT
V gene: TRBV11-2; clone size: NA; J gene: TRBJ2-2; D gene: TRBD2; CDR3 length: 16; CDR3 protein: CASSPTASGSTGELFF; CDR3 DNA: TGTGCCAGCAGCCCCACCGCTAGCGGGAGCACCGGGGAGCTGTTTTTT
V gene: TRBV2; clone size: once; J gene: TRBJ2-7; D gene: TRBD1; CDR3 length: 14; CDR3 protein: CASLPGQGWAEQYF; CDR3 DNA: TGTGCCAGCCTGCCAGGACAGGGGTGGGCCGAGCAGTACTTC
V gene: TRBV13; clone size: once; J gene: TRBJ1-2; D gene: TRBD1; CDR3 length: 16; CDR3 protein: CASSSGTGSRNDGYTF; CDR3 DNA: TGTGCCAGCAGCTCGGGGACAGGGAGCAGGAATGATGGCTACACCTTC
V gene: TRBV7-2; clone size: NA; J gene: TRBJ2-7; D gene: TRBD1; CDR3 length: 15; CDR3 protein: CASSQHPGQLYEQYF; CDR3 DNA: TGTGCCAGCAGCCAACACCCGGGACAGCTCTACGAGCAGTACTTC
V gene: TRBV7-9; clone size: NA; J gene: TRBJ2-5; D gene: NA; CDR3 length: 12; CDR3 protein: CASSLGAETQYF; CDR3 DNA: TGTGCCAGCAGCTTAGGTGCGGAGACCCAGTACTTC
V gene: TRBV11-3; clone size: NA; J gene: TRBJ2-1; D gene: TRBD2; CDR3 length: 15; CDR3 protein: CASSLGGGSGNEQFF; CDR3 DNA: TGTGCCAGCAGCTTAGGGGGGGGTAGCGGCAATGAGCAGTTCTTC
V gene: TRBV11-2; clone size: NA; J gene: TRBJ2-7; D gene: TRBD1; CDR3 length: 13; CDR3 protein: CASSLDPRGEQYF; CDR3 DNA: TGTGCCAGCAGCTTAGATCCCAGGGGGGAGCAGTACTTC
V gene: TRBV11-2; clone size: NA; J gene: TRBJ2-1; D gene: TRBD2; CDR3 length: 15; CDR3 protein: CASSFGTSDVNEQFF; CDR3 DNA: TGTGCCAGCAGCTTCGGGACTAGCGACGTCAATGAGCAGTTCTTC
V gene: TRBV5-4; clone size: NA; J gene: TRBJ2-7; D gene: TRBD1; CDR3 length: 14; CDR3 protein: CASSLGDRGFEQYF; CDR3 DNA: TGTGCCAGCAGCCTGGGGGACAGGGGCTTCGAGCAGTACTTC
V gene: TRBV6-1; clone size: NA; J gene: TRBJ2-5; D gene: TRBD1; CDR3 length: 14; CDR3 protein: CASSANRGKETQYF; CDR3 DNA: TGTGCCAGCAGTGCGAACAGGGGCAAAGAGACCCAGTACTTC
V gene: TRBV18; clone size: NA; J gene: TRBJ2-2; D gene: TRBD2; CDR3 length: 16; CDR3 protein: CASSPPATSSTGELFF; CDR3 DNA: TGTGCCAGCTCACCACCGGCGACTAGCTCGACCGGGGAGCTGTTTTTT
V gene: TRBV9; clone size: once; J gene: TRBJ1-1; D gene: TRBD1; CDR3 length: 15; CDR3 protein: CASSALTGARTEAFF; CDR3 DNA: TGTGCCAGCAGCGCCTTGACAGGGGCCCGTACTGAAGCTTTCTTT
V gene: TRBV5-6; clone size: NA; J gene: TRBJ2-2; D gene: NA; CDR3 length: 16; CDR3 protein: CASSFLRQAPTGELFF; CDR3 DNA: TGTGCCAGCAGCTTCCTTCGACAGGCACCGACCGGGGAGCTGTTTTTT
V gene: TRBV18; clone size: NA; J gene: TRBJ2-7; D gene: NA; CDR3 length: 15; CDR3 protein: CASSPPTGAGDEQYF; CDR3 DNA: TGTGCCAGCTCACCGCCGACAGGAGCCGGGGACGAGCAGTACTTC
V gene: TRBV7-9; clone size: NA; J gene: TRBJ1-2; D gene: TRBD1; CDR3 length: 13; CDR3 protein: CASSAKQGDGYTF; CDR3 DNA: TGTGCCAGCAGCGCAAAACAGGGGGACGGCTACACCTTC
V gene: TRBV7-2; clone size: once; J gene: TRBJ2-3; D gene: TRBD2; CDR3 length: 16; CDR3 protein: CASSPRTSGSTDTQYF; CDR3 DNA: TGTGCCAGCAGCCCTCGGACTAGCGGGAGCACAGATACGCAGTATTTT
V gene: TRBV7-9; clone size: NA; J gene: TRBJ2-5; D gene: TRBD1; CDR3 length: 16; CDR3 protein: CASSRLWTGGEETQYF; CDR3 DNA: TGTGCCAGCAGCCGACTATGGACAGGGGGCGAGGAGACCCAGTACTTC
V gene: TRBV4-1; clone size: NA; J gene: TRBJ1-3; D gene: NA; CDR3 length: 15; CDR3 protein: CASSHDRESGNTIYF; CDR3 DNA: TGCGCCAGCAGCCACGACAGAGAATCTGGAAACACCATATATTTT
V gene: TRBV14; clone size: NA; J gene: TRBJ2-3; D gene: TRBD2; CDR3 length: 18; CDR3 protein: CASSQDWVASGSTDTQYF; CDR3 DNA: TGTGCCAGCAGCCAAGATTGGGTCGCTAGCGGGAGTACAGATACGCAGTATTTT
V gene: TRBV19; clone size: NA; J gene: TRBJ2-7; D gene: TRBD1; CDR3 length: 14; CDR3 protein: CASNFGTGFDEQYF; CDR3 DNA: TGTGCCAGTAATTTTGGGACAGGCTTTGACGAGCAGTACTTC
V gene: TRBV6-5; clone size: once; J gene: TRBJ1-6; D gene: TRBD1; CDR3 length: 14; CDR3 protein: CASGDRGYNSPLHF; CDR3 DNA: TGTGCCAGCGGGGACAGGGGTTATAATTCACCCCTCCACTTT
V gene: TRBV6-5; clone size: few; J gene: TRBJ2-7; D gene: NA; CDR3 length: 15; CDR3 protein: CASSYSGGSPYEQYF; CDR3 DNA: TGTGCCAGCAGTTACTCTGGAGGGAGTCCCTACGAGCAGTACTTC
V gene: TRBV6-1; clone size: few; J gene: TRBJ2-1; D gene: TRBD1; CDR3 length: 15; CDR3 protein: CASRQGQGRYNEQFF; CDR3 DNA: TGTGCCAGCAGGCAGGGACAGGGGAGATACAATGAGCAGTTCTTC
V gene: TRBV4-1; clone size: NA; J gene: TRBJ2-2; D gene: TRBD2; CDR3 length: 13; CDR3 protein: CASSQGGSGELFF; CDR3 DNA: TGCGCCAGCAGCCAGGGGGGGTCCGGGGAGCTGTTTTTT
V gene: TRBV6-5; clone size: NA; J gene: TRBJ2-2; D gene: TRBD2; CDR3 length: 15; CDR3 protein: CASRSSGSGTGELFF; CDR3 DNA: TGTGCCAGCAGATCTAGCGGGAGCGGGACCGGGGAGCTGTTTTTT
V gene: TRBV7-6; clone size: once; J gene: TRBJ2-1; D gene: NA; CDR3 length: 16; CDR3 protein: CASSLVSSRGNNEQFF; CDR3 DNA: TGTGCCAGCAGCTTAGTGTCCTCCAGGGGAAACAATGAGCAGTTCTTC
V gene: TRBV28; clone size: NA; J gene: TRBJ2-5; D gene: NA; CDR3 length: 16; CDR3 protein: CASSLRKGLVQETQYF; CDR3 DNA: TGTGCCAGCAGTTTACGTAAGGGACTGGTCCAAGAGACCCAGTACTTC
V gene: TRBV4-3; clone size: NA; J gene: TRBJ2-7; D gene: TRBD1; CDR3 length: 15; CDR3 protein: CASSPGTGALYEQYF; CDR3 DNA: TGCGCCAGCAGCCCTGGGACAGGGGCCCTCTACGAGCAGTACTTC
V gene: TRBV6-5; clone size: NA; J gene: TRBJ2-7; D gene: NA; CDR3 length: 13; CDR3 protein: CATSRGISYEQYF; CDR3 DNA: TGTGCCACCTCCAGGGGTATTTCCTACGAGCAGTACTTC
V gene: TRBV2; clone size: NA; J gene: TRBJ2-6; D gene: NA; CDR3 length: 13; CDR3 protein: CASSIGGSNVLTF; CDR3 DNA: TGTGCCAGCAGTATCGGCGGTAGCAACGTCCTGACTTTC
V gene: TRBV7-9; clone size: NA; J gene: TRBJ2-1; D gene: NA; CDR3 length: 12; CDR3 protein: CASSFFRGGQFF; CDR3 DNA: TGTGCCAGCAGCTTTTTTCGGGGTGGGCAGTTCTTC
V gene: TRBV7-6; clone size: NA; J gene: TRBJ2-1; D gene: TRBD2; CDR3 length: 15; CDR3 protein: CASSLVAGGLNEQFF; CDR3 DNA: TGTGCCAGCAGCTTAGTTGCGGGAGGGCTCAATGAGCAGTTCTTC
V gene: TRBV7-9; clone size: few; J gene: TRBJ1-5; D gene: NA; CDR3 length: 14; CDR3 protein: CASSLAGLNQPQHF; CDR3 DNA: TGTGCCAGCAGCTTAGCGGGGCTCAATCAGCCCCAGCATTTT
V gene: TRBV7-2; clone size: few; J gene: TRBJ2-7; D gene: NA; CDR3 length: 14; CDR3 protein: CASSLNRGAYEQYF; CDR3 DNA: TGTGCCAGCAGCTTAAACCGGGGTGCCTACGAGCAGTACTTC
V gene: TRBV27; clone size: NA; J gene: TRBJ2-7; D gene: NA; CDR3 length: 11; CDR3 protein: CASSYGFEQYF; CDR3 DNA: TGTGCCAGCAGTTATGGCTTCGAGCAGTACTTC
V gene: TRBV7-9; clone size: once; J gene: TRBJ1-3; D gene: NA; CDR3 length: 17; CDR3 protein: CASTNGLRLSSGNTIYF; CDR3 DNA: TGTGCCAGCACTAACGGGTTGCGATTGAGCTCTGGAAACACCATATATTTT
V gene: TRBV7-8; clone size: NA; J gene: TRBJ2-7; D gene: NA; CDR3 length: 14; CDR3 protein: CASRNSGGLYEQYF; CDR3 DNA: TGTGCCAGCAGAAATAGCGGAGGCCTCTACGAGCAGTACTTC
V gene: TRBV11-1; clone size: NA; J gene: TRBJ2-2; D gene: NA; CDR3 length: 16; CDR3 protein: CASSPSRTTNTGELFF; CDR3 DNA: TGTGCCAGCAGCCCGAGTCGGACTACCAACACCGGGGAGCTGTTTTTT
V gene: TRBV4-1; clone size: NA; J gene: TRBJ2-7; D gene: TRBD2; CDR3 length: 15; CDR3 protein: CASSPLEAGAYEQYF; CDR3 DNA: TGCGCCAGCAGCCCCTTAGAGGCGGGAGCCTACGAGCAGTACTTC
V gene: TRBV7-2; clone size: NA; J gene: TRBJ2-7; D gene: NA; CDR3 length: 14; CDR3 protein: CASSLPGYSYEQYF; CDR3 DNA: TGTGCCAGCAGCTTACCGGGGTACTCCTACGAGCAGTACTTC
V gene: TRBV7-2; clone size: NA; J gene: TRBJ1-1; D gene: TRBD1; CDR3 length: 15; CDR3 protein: CASSRTGAWDTEAFF; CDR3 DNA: TGTGCCAGCAGCAGGACAGGGGCCTGGGACACTGAAGCTTTCTTT
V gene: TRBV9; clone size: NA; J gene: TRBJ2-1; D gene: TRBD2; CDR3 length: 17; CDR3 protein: CASSPRLAGFSYNEQFF; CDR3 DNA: TGTGCCAGCAGCCCACGACTAGCGGGATTCTCCTACAATGAGCAGTTCTTC
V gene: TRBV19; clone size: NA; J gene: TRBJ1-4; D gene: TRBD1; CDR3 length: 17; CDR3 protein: CASRTGTGFRWSEKLFF; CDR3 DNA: TGTGCCAGTAGAACCGGGACAGGGTTCAGGTGGAGTGAAAAACTGTTTTTT
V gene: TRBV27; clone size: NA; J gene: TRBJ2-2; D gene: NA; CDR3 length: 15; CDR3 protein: CASRTVGVSTGELFF; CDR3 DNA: TGTGCCAGCAGAACCGTAGGAGTCTCTACCGGGGAGCTGTTTTTT
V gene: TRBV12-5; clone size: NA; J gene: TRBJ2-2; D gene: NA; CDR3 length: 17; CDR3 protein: CASVTLTIPPSAGELFF; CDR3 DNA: TGTGCTAGTGTCACTCTAACCATCCCTCCATCCGCCGGGGAGCTGTTTTTT
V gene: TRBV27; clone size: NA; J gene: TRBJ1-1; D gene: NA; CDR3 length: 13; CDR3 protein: CASSFQAHTEAFF; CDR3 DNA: TGTGCCAGCAGTTTCCAGGCACACACTGAAGCTTTCTTT
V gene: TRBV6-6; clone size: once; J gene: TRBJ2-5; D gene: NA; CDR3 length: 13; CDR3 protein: CASNRVYQETQYF; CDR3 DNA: TGTGCCAGCAATAGAGTCTACCAAGAGACCCAGTACTTC